A single sample gave rise to the 23 T cell receptor beta chains below, sequenced in a study of Ad26.COV2.S vaccination and SARS-CoV-2 variants. Noted treatment: roughly 19 received Ad26.COV2.S at low or high dose, single or two shots; 5 received placebo; per-sample allocation not given. After the first vaccine or placebo injection, samples were drawn on day 63. Repertoires were generated with immunoSEQ multiplex PCR, while TCRdb's copy carries only in-frame clones and drops some. The table records 290,000 or so clones, 70% to 90% of them present only once. The starting material was peripheral blood, obtained in a trial of Ad26.COV2.S vaccine versus placebo. Every receptor here comes from a person between 18 and 59 years old who received the Ad26.COV2.S COVID-19 vaccine or a placebo.

This clone was detected once. The rearrangement uses TRBV19 and TRBJ1-1; D ambiguous. The CDR3 sequence is 16 residues long. Trimming shortened V by 1 base and J by 2 bases, and 14 bases separated the two germline ends. Germline V CDR1 and CDR2: LNHDA, SQIVND (reference sequence). As DNA, the CDR3 is TGTGCCAGTAGTATAGCCACCGGCTTAGGAAACACTGAAGCTTTCTTT. It yields the protein CASSIATGLGNTEAFF.

The chain has TRBV2 and TRBJ1-1, with 8 bases identical to TRBD1. Losses at the gene ends were 1 base for V and 6 bases for J; bases not matched to a gene: 4. The CDR3 contains 14 residues. The germline V gene has CDR1 SNHLY and CDR2 FYNNEI. The CDR3 protein is CASSEGSGGAEAFF. CDR3 DNA sequence: TGTGCCAGCAGTGAAGGGTCAGGGGGCGCTGAAGCTTTCTTT.

V gene TRBV7-2 combines with J gene TRBJ1-5; 10 bases match TRBD1. Unmatched junction bases numbered 5, after V lost 5 bases and J lost 4 bases. This CDR3 spans 15 amino acids. The germline gives CDR1 SGHTA, CDR2 FQGNSA. Here the CDR3 reads CASSGKGQGNQPQHF. The CDR3 nucleotides are TGTGCCAGCAGCGGAAAGGGACAGGGGAATCAGCCCCAGCATTTT.

As regards this clone: Other DNA sequences in the sample encode the same CDR3. The V gene is TRBV30, the J gene TRBJ2-5; D not resolved. Germline V gene data show CDR1 as GTSNPN and CDR2 as SVGIG (reference sequence). The CDR3 contains 11 residues. Trimming removed 0 bases from V and 5 bases from J, with 4 bases in between. This CDR3 reads CAWSVSETQYF. The CDR3 region has the DNA TGTGCCTGGAGTGTATCTGAGACCCAGTACTTC.

V gene TRBV11-3 combines with J gene TRBJ1-4; D might be TRBD1 (5 bases). Trimming removed 8 bases from V and 0 bases from J, with 13 bases in between. From germline, CDR1 is SGHNT and CDR2 YENEEA. The CDR3 loop spans 15 amino acids. CDR3 protein: CASRPAGPTNEKLFF. The DNA for the CDR3 is TGTGCCAGCCGGCCCGCGGGGCCAACTAATGAAAAACTGTTTTTT.

The chain joins TRBV18 to TRBJ2-7; D not certain. Per the germline V gene, CDR1 is KGHSH and CDR2 is LQKENI. The V gene lost 3 bases and the J gene lost 2 bases, with 23 bases spanning the gap. The CDR3 loop spans 18 amino acids. The CDR3: CASSPRAQAGPVAYEQYF. The CDR3 DNA sequence: TGTGCCAGCTCACCGCGCGCCCAAGCCGGACCGGTAGCCTACGAGCAGTACTTC.

V is TRBV7-2 and J is TRBJ2-7; D may be TRBD2 (5 bases). There are 15 residues in the CDR3. Germline V gene data show CDR1 as SGHTA and CDR2 as FQGNSA. Between the trimmed V and J ends, which lost 2 bases and 3 bases, there was a span of 14 bases. DNA for the CDR3: TGTGCCAGCAGCTTACGCTTACCTGGAGGCTACGAGCAGTACTTC. Protein sequence: CASSLRLPGGYEQYF.

This clone was counted a single time. The chain links TRBV25-1 to TRBJ2-7; D might be TRBD1 (5 bases). The ends were cut back, 5 bases at V and 0 bases at J, with 17 bases in the middle. Germline V lookup: CDR1 MGHDK, CDR2 SYGVNS. CDR3 length equals 16 residues. The CDR3 is CASSYTGHESSYEQYF. The CDR3 nucleotides are TGTGCCAGCAGTTACACCGGACACGAAAGCTCCTACGAGCAGTACTTC.

The chain recombines TRBV10-3 with TRBJ2-2; unclear D gene. The CDR3 has 15 residues. Germline assignment: CDR1 ENHRY and CDR2 SYGVKD. V was pared by 2 bases and J by 2 bases, with 9 bases between. CDR3 region: CAISELAENTGELFF. The CDR3 region has the DNA TGTGCCATCAGTGAGCTGGCGGAAAACACCGGGGAGCTGTTTTTT.

A single count supports this clone. The genes are TRBV5-1 and TRBJ2-5; 12 bases match TRBD1. The V segment lost 8 bases and the J segment 3 bases; nucleotides outside the gene matches: 8. Germline loops: CDR1 SGHRS, CDR2 YFSETQ. The CDR3 runs to 15 residues. This CDR3 reads CASFSGTGGEETQYF. The CDR3 coding sequence is TGCGCCAGTTTTTCCGGGACAGGGGGCGAAGAGACCCAGTACTTC.

This clone was seen only once. This rearrangement joins TRBV19 to TRBJ1-2; 12 bases are shared with TRBD1. V lost 1 base and J lost 8; bases outside the gene matches: 5. Per the germline V gene, CDR1 is LNHDA and CDR2 is SQIVND (reference sequence). The CDR3 loop spans 15 amino acids. The CDR3 loop reads CASSIGRDRGRGYTF. CDR3 bases: TGTGCCAGTAGTATAGGCCGGGACAGGGGGCGCGGCTACACCTTC. Drawing the rest from reference TRBV19 and TRBJ1-2, the complete variable domain is DGGITQSPKYLFRKEGQNVTLSCEQNLNHDAMYWYRQDPGQGLRLIYYSQIVNDFQKGDIAEGYSVSREKKESFPLTVTSAQKNPTAFYLCASSIGRDRGRGYTFGSGTRLTVV.

The chain uses TRBV4-1 and TRBJ2-3; 9 bases are a match to TRBD2. This CDR3 comprises 16 residues. CDR1 MGHRA and CDR2 YSYEKL come from the germline V gene. V dropped 3 bases and J dropped 1; count of bases not matched to a gene: 5. The CDR3 here is CASSQPGLAGTDTQYF. CDR3 nucleotides: TGCGCCAGCAGCCAGCCGGGACTAGCAGGCACAGATACGCAGTATTTT.

This clone turned up a few times. V usage is TRBV7-2 and J usage is TRBJ1-3; 7 positions agree with TRBD1. CDR1 and CDR2 (germline): SGHTA, FQGNSA. With 4 bases clipped from V and 8 bases from J, the junction kept 5 bases outside the gene matches. The CDR3 contains 13 residues. CDR3 region: CASSYKTGDTIYF. CDR3 coding DNA: TGTGCCAGCAGCTACAAAACAGGGGACACCATATATTTT. Looking up the rest from reference TRBV7-2 and TRBJ1-3 gives the full variable domain: GAGVSQSPSNKVTEKGKDVELRCDPISGHTALYWYRQSLGQGLEFLIYFQGNSAPDKSGLPSDRFSAERTGGSVSTLTIQRTQQEDSAVYLCASSYKTGDTIYFGEGSWLTVV.

This clone was counted at least ten times. The chain joins TRBV7-9 to TRBJ1-1, with no clear D. Germline V gene sequence: CDR1 SEHNR, CDR2 FQNEAQ (reference sequence). Trimming took off 3 bases at V and 3 bases at J, with 17 bases between the two ends. The CDR3 length is 16 residues. The CDR3 bases are TGTGCCAGCAGCTTGAGGGTCGAACCCCCCCACACTGAAGCTTTCTTT. It is translated as CASSLRVEPPHTEAFF.

In nucleotides, the CDR3 is TGTGCCTGGAGTGGGGGCGGCTTATCGGGAGATACGCAGTATTTT. Translating gives CAWSGGGLSGDTQYF. This chain joins TRBV30 and TRBJ2-3; tentative D call: TRBD1 (5 bases). Germline values: CDR1 GTSNPN, CDR2 SVGIG (reference sequence). This CDR3 spans 15 amino acids. With 1 base removed from V and 5 bases from J, the gap between germline ends came to 16 bases.

This chain links TRBV6-5 with TRBJ1-1, with D uncertain. Germline lookup yields CDR1 MNHEY and CDR2 SVGAGI. CDR3 length: 14 residues. Deletions cut 6 bases from V and 0 bases from J, with 11 bases between. This CDR3 reads CASSDSNLNTEAFF. CDR3 in DNA: TGTGCCAGCAGCGATAGTAACTTGAACACTGAAGCTTTCTTT.

The chain is built from TRBV30 and TRBJ2-1; the match to TRBD2 covers 7 bases. The J segment lost 7 bases and the V segment lost 2 bases, leaving 5 bases of the junction unmatched. Germline CDR1 and CDR2: GTSNPN and SVGIG (reference sequence). The CDR3 totals 13 residues. CDR3 protein: CAWSLQAGNEQFF. CDR3 nucleotide sequence: TGTGCCTGGAGTCTCCAAGCGGGAAATGAGCAGTTCTTC.

This rearrangement joins TRBV5-4 to TRBJ1-3; D not certain. In germline, CDR1 is SGHNT, CDR2 YYREEE (reference sequence). CDR3 length equals 14 residues. V gave up 3 bases and J gave up 0 bases, with 7 bases separating them. In DNA form, the CDR3 reads TGTGCCAGCAGCTCACAAGACTCTGGAAACACCATATATTTT. It specifies CASSSQDSGNTIYF.

The J gene is TRBJ2-2, the V gene TRBV7-6; D is perhaps TRBD1 (6 bases). Trimming pared 4 bases from V and 2 bases from J, leaving 17 bases between. The V gene's germline CDR1 is SGHVS and CDR2 FNYEAQ. The length of the CDR3 is 17 residues. CDR3 nucleotides: TGTGCCAGCAGCTCTTGGACAGATATTATTAACACCGGGGAGCTGTTTTTT. This gives the protein CASSSWTDIINTGELFF.

This clone appeared once. This sequence joins TRBV5-1 and TRBJ2-2; TRBD2 is a possible D gene (5 bases). The CDR3 loop spans 16 amino acids. Germline lookup yields CDR1 SGHRS and CDR2 YFSETQ. V was clipped by 0 bases and J by 1 base, with 10 bases between them. In DNA form, the CDR3 reads TGCGCCAGCAGCTTGGCTATGAGCGGGAACACCGGGGAGCTGTTTTTT. It yields the protein CASSLAMSGNTGELFF.

The chain uses TRBV5-6 and TRBJ1-1; possible D gene TRBD1, 5 bases. This CDR3 region has 14 residues. Looked up from germline, CDR1 is SGHDT and CDR2 is YYEEEE. Trimming removed 0 bases from V and 7 bases from J, with 13 bases in between. The CDR3 DNA reads as TGTGCCAGCAGCTTGGCCGACAGAATCTTTGAAGCTTTCTTT. Protein sequence: CASSLADRIFEAFF.

This sequence joins TRBV5-1 and TRBJ1-2; 10 nucleotides match TRBD1. The CDR3 contains 15 residues. From germline, CDR1 is SGHRS and CDR2 YFSETQ. V was clipped by 1 base and J by 4 bases; unmatched bases: 4. CDR3 loop: CASSLRGQGIYGYTF. CDR3 sequence (DNA): TGCGCCAGCAGCTTGAGGGGACAGGGGATCTATGGCTACACCTTC.

The chain has TRBV9 and TRBJ1-2, with no clear D. CDR1 and CDR2 from the germline V gene are SGDLS and YYNGEE. Trimming removed 0 bases from V and 3 bases from J, with 6 bases in between. The CDR3 length is 13 residues. In DNA, the CDR3 is TGTGCCAGCAGCGTAGGGGTTGACTATGGCTACACCTTC. Its translation is CASSVGVDYGYTF.